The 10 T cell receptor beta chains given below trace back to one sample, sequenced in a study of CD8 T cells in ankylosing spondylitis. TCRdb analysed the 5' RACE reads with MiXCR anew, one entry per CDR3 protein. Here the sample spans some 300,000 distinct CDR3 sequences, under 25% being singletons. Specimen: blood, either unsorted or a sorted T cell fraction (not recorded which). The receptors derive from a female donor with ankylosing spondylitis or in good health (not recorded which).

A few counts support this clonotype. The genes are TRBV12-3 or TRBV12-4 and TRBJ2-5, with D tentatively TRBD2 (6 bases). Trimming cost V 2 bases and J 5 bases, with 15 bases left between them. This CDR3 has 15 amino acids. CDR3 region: CASSLRGGTTETQYF. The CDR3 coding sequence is TGTGCCAGCAGTTTACGTGGGGGGACCACTGAGACCCAGTACTTC.

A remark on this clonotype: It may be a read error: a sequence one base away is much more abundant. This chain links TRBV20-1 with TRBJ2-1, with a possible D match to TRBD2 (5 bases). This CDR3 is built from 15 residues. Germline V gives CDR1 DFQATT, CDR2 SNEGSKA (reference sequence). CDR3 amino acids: CSTREGLLSYNEQFF. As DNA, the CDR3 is TGCAGTACTAGGGAAGGGCTACTCTCCTACAATGAGCAGTTCTTC.

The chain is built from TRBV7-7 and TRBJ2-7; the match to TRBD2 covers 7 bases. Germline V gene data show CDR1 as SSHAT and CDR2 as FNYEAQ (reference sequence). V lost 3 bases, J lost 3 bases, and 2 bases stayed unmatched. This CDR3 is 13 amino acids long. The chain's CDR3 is CASSFASGYEQYF. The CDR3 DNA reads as TGTGCCAGCAGCTTCGCTAGCGGCTACGAGCAGTACTTC.

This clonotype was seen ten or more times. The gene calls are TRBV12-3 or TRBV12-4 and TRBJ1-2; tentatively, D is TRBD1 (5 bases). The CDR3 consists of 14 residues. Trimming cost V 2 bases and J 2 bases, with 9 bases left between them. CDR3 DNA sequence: TGTGCCAGCAGTTTAAGGACAACGAACTATGGCTACACCTTC. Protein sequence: CASSLRTTNYGYTF.

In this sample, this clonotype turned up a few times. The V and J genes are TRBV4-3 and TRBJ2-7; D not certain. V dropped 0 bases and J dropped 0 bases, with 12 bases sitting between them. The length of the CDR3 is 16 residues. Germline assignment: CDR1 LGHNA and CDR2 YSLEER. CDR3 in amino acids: CASSQDRARSSYEQYF. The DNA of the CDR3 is TGCGCCAGCAGCCAAGATAGGGCCAGGTCCTCCTACGAGCAGTACTTC.

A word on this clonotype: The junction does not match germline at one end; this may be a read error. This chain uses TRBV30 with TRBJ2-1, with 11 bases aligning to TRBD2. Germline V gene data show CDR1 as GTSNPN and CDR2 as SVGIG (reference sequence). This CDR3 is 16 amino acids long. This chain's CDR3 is CAWSRLGTSGNNEKFF. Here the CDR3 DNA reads TGTGCCTGGAGTCGCCTCGGGACTAGCGGAAACAATGAGAAGTTCTTC.

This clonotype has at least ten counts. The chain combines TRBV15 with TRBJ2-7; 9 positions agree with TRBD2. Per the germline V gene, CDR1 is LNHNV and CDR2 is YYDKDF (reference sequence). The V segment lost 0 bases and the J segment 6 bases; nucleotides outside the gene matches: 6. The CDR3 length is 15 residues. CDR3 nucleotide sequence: TGTGCCACCAGCAGAGATAGCGGGAGAACCATCGAGCAGTACTTC. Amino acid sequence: CATSRDSGRTIEQYF.

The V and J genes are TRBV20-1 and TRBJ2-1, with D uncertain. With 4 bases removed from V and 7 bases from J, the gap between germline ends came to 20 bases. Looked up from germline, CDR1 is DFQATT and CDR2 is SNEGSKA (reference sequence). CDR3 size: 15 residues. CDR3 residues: CSAIDPVPPHNEQFF. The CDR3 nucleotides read TGCAGTGCTATCGACCCTGTACCCCCCCATAATGAGCAGTTCTTC.

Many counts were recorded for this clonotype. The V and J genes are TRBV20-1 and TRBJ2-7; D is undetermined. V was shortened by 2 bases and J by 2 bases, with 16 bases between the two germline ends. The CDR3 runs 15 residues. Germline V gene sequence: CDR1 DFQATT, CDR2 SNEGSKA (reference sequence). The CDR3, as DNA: TGCAGTGCTAGACCCCAGGTGGGGTTCCCCTACGAGCAGTACTTC. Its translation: CSARPQVGFPYEQYF.

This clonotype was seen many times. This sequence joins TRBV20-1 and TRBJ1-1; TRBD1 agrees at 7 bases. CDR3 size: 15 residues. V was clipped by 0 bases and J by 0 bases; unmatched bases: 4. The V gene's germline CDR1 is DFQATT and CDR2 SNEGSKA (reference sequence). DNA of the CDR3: TGCAGTGCTAGAGATAGGGGGCGGTTGAACACTGAAGCTTTCTTT. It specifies CSARDRGRLNTEAFF.